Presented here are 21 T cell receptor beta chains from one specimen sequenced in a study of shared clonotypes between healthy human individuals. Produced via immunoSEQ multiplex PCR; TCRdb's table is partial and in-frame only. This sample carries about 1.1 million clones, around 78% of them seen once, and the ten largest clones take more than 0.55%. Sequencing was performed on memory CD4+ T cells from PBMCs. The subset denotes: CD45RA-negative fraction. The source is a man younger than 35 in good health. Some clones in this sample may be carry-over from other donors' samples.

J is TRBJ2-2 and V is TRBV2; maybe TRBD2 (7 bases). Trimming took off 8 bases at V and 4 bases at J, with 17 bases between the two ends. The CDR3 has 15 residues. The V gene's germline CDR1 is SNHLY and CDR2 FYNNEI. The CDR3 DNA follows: TGTGCCAGCGGCCGGGGGGCGCGGGGCACCGGGGAGCTGTTTTTT. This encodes CASGRGARGTGELFF.

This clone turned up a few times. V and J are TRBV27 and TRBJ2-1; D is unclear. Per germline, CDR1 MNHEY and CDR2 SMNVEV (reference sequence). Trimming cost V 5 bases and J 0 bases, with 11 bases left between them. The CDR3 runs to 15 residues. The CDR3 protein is CASSAAWSSYNEQFF. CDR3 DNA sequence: TGTGCCAGCAGTGCAGCTTGGAGCTCCTACAATGAGCAGTTCTTC.

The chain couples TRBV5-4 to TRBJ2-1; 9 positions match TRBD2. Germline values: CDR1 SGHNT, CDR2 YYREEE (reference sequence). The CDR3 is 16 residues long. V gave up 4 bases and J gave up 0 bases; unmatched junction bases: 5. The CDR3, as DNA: TGTGCCAGCAGCGGCTTAGCGGGAGACTCCTACAATGAGCAGTTCTTC. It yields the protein CASSGLAGDSYNEQFF.

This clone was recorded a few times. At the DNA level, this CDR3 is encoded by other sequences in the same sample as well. CDR3 nucleotide sequence: TGTGCCAGCAGCTTTGGTCTGAGCTCTGGGGCCAACGTCCTGACTTTC. Residues: CASSFGLSSGANVLTF. This chain connects TRBV5-6 to TRBJ2-6; D unclear. V lost 2 bases and J 0 bases, leaving 9 bases between the germline ends. The CDR3 spans 16 residues. In germline, CDR1 is SGHDT, CDR2 YYEEEE.

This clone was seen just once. Here the CDR3 reads CASSAAAGSPYEQYF. The CDR3, as DNA: TGTGCCAGCAGCGCAGCGGCGGGGAGCCCCTACGAGCAGTACTTC. The genes are TRBV9 and TRBJ2-7, with D possibly being TRBD2 (6 bases). V lost 3 bases to trimming and J lost 2 bases, with 15 bases between them. The germline gives CDR1 SGDLS, CDR2 YYNGEE. There are 15 residues in the CDR3.

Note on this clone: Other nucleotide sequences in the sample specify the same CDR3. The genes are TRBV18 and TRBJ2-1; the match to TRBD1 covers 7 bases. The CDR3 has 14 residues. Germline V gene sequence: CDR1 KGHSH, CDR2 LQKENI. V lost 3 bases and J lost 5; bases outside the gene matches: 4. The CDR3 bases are TGTGCCAGCTCACCCCTGGGGACAGACAATGAGCAGTTCTTC. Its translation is CASSPLGTDNEQFF.

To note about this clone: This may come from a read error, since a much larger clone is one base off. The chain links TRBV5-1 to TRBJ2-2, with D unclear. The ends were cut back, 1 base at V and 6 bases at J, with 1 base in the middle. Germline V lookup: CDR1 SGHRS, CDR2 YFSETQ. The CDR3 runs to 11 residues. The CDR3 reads CASSLPGELFF. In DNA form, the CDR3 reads TGCGCCAGCAGCTTGCCCGGGGAGCTGTTTTTT.

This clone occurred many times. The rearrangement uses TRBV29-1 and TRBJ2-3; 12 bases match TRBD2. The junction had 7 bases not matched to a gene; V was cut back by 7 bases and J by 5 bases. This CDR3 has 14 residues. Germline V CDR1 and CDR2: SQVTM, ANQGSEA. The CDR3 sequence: CSGASGRAGDTQYF. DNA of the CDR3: TGCAGCGGCGCTAGCGGGAGGGCAGGAGATACGCAGTATTTT.

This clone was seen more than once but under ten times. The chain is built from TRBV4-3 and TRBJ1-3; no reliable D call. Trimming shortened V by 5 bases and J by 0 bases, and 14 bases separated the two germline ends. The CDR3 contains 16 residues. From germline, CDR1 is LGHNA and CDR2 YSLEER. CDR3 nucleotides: TGCGCCAGCAGCTCACACGTAGTCCGCTCTGGAAACACCATATATTTT. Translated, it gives CASSSHVVRSGNTIYF.

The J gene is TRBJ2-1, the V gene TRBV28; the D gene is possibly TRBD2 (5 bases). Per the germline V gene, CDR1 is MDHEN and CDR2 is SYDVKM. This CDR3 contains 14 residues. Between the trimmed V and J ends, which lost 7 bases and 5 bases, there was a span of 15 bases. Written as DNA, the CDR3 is TGTGCCAGCAATAGGCCTCGGGGTAACAATGAGCAGTTCTTC. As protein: CASNRPRGNNEQFF.

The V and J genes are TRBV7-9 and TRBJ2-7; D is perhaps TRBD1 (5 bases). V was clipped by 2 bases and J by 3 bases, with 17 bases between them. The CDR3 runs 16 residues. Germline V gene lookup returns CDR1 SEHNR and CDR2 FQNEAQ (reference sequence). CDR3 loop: CASSLPAGQRLYEQYF. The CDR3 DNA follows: TGTGCCAGCAGCTTACCCGCCGGACAACGACTCTACGAGCAGTACTTC.

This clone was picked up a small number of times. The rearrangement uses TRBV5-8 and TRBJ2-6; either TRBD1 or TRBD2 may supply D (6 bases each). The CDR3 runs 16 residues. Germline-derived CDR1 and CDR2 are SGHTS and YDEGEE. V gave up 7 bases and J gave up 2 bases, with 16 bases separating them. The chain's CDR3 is CASHSLGGAGANVLTF. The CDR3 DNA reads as TGTGCCAGCCACTCACTGGGGGGCGCTGGGGCCAACGTCCTGACTTTC.

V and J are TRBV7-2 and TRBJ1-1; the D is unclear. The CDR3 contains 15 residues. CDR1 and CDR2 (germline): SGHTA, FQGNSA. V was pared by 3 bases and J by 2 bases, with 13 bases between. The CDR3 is CASSLGGQPNTEAFF. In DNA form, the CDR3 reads TGTGCCAGCAGCTTGGGAGGGCAGCCTAACACTGAAGCTTTCTTT.

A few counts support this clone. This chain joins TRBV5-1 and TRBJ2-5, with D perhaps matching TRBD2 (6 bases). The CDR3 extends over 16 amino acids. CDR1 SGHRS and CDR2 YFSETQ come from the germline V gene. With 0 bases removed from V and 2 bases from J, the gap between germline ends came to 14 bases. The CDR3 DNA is TGCGCCAGCAGCTTGGCTGGTAGCGGAAAGCAAGAGACCCAGTACTTC. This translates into CASSLAGSGKQETQYF.

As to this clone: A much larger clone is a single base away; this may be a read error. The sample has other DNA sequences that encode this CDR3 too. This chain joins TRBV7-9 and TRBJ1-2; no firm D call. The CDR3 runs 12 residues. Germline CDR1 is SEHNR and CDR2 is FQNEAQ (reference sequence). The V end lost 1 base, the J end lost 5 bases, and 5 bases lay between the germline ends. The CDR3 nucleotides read TGTGCCAGCAGCTTAGGGGGATATGGCTACACCTTC. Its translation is CASSLGGYGYTF.

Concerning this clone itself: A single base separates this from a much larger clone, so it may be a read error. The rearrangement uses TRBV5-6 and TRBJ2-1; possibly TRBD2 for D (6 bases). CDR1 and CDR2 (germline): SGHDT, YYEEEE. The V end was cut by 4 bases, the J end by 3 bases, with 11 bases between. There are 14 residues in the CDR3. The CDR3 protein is CASSLASYYNEQFF. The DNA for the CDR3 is TGTGCCAGCAGCCTAGCGAGTTACTACAATGAGCAGTTCTTC.

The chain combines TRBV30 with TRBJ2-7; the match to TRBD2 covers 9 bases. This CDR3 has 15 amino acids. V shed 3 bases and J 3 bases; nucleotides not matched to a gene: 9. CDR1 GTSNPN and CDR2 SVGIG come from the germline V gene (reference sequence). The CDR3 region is CAWRRRGGRVYEQYF. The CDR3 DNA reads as TGTGCCTGGAGAAGAAGGGGCGGGAGGGTCTACGAGCAGTACTTC. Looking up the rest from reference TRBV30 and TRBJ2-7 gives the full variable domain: SQTIHQWPATLVQPVGSPLSLECTVEGTSNPNLYWYRQAAGRGLQLLFYSVGIGQISSEVPQNLSASRPQDRQFILSSKKLLLSDSGFYLCAWRRRGGRVYEQYFGPGTRLTVT.

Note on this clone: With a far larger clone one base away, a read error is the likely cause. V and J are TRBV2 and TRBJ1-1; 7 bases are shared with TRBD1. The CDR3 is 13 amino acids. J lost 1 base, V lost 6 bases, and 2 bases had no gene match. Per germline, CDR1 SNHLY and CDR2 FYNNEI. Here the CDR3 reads CASRRDRNTEAFF. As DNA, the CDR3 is TGTGCCAGCAGGAGGGACAGGAACACTGAAGCTTTCTTT.

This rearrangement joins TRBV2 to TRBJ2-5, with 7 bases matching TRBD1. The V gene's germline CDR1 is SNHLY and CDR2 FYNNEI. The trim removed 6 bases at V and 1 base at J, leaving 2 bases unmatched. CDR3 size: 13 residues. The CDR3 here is CASSGTVQETQYF. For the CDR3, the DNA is TGTGCCAGCAGCGGGACAGTCCAAGAGACCCAGTACTTC. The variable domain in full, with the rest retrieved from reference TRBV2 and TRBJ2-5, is EPEVTQTPSHQVTQMGQEVILRCVPISNHLYFYWYRQILGQKVEFLVSFYNNEISEKSEIFDDQFSVERPDGSNFTLKIRSTKLEDSAMYFCASSGTVQETQYFGPGTRLLVL.

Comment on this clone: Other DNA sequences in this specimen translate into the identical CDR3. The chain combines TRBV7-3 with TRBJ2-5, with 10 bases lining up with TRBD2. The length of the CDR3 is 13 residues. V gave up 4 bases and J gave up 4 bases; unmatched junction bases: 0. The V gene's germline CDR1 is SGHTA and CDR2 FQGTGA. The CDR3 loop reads CASSSSGRETQYF. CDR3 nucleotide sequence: TGTGCCAGCAGCTCTAGCGGGAGAGAGACCCAGTACTTC.

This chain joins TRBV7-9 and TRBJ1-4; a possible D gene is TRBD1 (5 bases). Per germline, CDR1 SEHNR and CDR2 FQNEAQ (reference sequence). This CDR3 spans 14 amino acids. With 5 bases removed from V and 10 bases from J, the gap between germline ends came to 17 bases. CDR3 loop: CASSLRGEQGKLFF. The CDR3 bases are TGTGCCAGCAGCCTCCGGGGGGAGCAGGGAAAACTGTTTTTT.